Below are 20 T cell receptor gamma chains sequenced from a single sample in a study of Vδ1+ human thymocytes. The study, taken as a whole, reports: Thymic TRG and TRD repertoires appeared highly polyclonal.

These receptors have no identified antigens. Sequences come from RNA converted to cDNA by reverse transcription. The CDR3 regions were amplified by multiplex PCR from V-gene primers to a constant-region primer. TCRdb reanalyzed the multiplex PCR reads using CATT. The sample lists about 6,500 gamma-chain clones; approximately 38% were seen once. Sequencing used Vdelta1+ gamma-delta thymocytes from the thymus. Subset defined: FACS-sorted CD3+ TCRalphabeta- TCRVdelta1+ TCRVdelta2- thymocytes. The source is a boy in the first two years of life who had congenital heart surgery.

Concerning this clone itself: Other DNA sequences from this sample encode an identical CDR3 as well. The chain recombines TRGV4 with TRGJ1 or TRGJ2. The J gene comes from matching the DNA to germline here; TCRdb lacks it. Per the germline V gene, CDR1 is EGSTGY and CDR2 is YDSYTSSV. CDR3 length equals 13 residues. V lost 3 bases, J lost 0 bases, and 2 bases stayed unmatched. CDR3 coding DNA: TGTGCCACCTGGGATAGGAATTATTATAAGAAACTCTTT. Protein sequence: CATWDRNYYKKLF.

A few counts support this clone. V usage is TRGV2 and J usage is TRGJ1 or TRGJ2. The trim removed 2 bases at V and 3 bases at J, leaving 4 bases unmatched. The CDR3 consists of 13 residues. The germline CDR1 and CDR2 sequences are EGSNGY and YDSYNSKV. CDR3 protein: CATWDVFYYKKLF. In DNA, the CDR3 is TGTGCCACCTGGGACGTCTTTTATTATAAGAAACTCTTT.

This clone was seen a handful of times. The chain couples TRGV5 to TRGJ1 or TRGJ2. Matching the DNA to germline supplied the J gene, which TCRdb does not give. Germline loops: CDR1 VINAFY, CDR2 YDVSNSKD. Trimming removed 0 bases from V and 7 bases from J; junction bases left unmatched: 12. This CDR3 spans 15 amino acids. The CDR3 loop is CATWDRSVRDYKKLF. CDR3 coding DNA: TGTGCCACCTGGGACAGGTCCGTGAGAGACTATAAGAAACTCTTT.

This sequence joins TRGV5 and TRGJ1 or TRGJ2. Assignment of the J gene here rests on matching the DNA to germline, because TCRdb gives none. This CDR3 spans 15 amino acids. The trim removed 2 bases at V and 4 bases at J, leaving 11 bases unmatched. The germline gives CDR1 VINAFY, CDR2 YDVSNSKD. CDR3 bases: TGTGCCACCTGGGACAAGTCCTACTTATATTATAAGAAACTCTTT. Residues: CATWDKSYLYYKKLF.

The V call is TRGV4, the J call TRGJ1 or TRGJ2. In the absence of a J gene in TCRdb, the DNA was matched to germline to assign it here. Looked up from germline, CDR1 is EGSTGY and CDR2 is YDSYTSSV. The CDR3 extends over 12 amino acids. V dropped 1 base and J dropped 11; count of bases not matched to a gene: 8. The CDR3 DNA follows: TGTGCCACCTGGGATGGCCCCGATGAGAAACTCTTT. Residues: CATWDGPDEKLF.

The chain uses TRGV3 and TRGJ1 or TRGJ2. The J gene was not available in TCRdb and was assigned here by matching the DNA to germline segments. Germline V gives CDR1 VTNTFY, CDR2 YDVSTARD (reference sequence). Trimming cost V 5 bases and J 4 bases; bases outside gene matches: 11. The CDR3 length is 14 residues. The CDR3 DNA reads TGTGCCACCTGGGTCCCGAACCAATATTATAAGAAACTCTTT. It codes for CATWVPNQYYKKLF.

This chain joins TRGV3 and TRGJP2. Here the J gene came from matching the DNA to germline, since TCRdb omits it. The CDR3 length is 15 residues. The J segment lost 6 bases and the V segment lost 2 bases, leaving 9 bases of the junction unmatched. CDR1 and CDR2 (germline): VTNTFY, YDVSTARD (reference sequence). The CDR3 DNA sequence: TGTGCCACCTGGGACACCCCTCCCGGTGATTGGATCAAGACGTTT. Translated: CATWDTPPGDWIKTF.

The chain couples TRGV3 to TRGJ1 or TRGJ2. The J gene, absent from TCRdb, was called here by matching the DNA to germline. The trim removed 3 bases at V and 3 bases at J, leaving 14 bases unmatched. Germline V gene data show CDR1 as VTNTFY and CDR2 as YDVSTARD (reference sequence). There are 16 residues in the CDR3. CDR3 sequence (DNA): TGTGCCACCTGGGACTGGGGGCCCCTGATTTATTATAAGAAACTCTTT. This codes for CATWDWGPLIYYKKLF.

V and J are TRGV4 and TRGJ1 or TRGJ2. TCRdb gives no J gene; it was assigned here by matching the DNA to germline. V shed 1 base and J 3 bases; nucleotides not matched to a gene: 3. The CDR3 consists of 13 residues. Germline-derived CDR1 and CDR2 are EGSTGY and YDSYTSSV. CDR3 sequence reads: CATWDGFYYKKLF. The CDR3 DNA is TGTGCCACCTGGGATGGCTTTTATTATAAGAAACTCTTT.

The V and J genes are TRGV4 and TRGJ1 or TRGJ2. The J gene was missing in TCRdb and was found by matching the end of the DNA to germline. The ends lost 0 bases at V and 5 bases at J; junction bases unmatched: 4. This CDR3 is built from 13 residues. Germline assignment: CDR1 EGSTGY and CDR2 YDSYTSSV. CDR3 DNA sequence: TGTGCCACCTGGGATGGGCCCCATTATAAGAAACTCTTT. Protein: CATWDGPHYKKLF.

The J gene is given as TRGJ1 or TRGJ2, and the V gene is not called. The CDR3 has 11 amino acids. The CDR3 nucleotides are TGTGCCACCTTTGACAGGCTTAAGAAACTCTTT. Translating it yields CATFDRLKKLF.

V is TRGV3 and J is TRGJ1 or TRGJ2. Germline values: CDR1 VTNTFY, CDR2 YDVSTARD (reference sequence). V shed 0 bases and J 7 bases; nucleotides not matched to a gene: 3. The CDR3 is made up of 12 amino acids. CDR3 residues: CATWDRGYKKLF. The CDR3 coding sequence is TGTGCCACCTGGGACAGGGGATATAAGAAACTCTTT.

The V gene is TRGV2, the J gene TRGJ1 or TRGJ2. TCRdb offers no J gene call, so here the DNA was matched to germline to obtain one. CDR1 is EGSNGY, CDR2 YDSYNSKV, per germline. The CDR3 contains 13 residues. Unmatched junction bases numbered 6, after V lost 2 bases and J lost 5 bases. CDR3 in amino acids: CATWDDLDYKKLF. CDR3 nucleotide sequence: TGTGCCACCTGGGACGACCTGGATTATAAGAAACTCTTT.

This chain links TRGV9 with TRGJ1 or TRGJ2. Germline-derived CDR1 and CDR2 are GITISATS and ISYDGTV (reference sequence). This CDR3 comprises 14 residues. The J segment lost 0 bases and the V segment lost 0 bases, leaving 2 bases of the junction unmatched. The CDR3 sequence: CALWEVTNYYKKLF. The CDR3, as DNA: TGTGCCTTGTGGGAGGTGACGAATTATTATAAGAAACTCTTT.

This clone turned up a few times. This chain uses TRGV4 with TRGJ1 or TRGJ2. The CDR3 runs to 12 residues. CDR1 is EGSTGY and CDR2 is YDSYTSSV in the germline V gene. J lost 7 bases, V lost 3 bases, and 6 bases had no gene match. CDR3 sequence reads: CATWDRDYKKLF. In DNA form, the CDR3 reads TGTGCCACCTGGGATAGAGACTATAAGAAACTCTTT.

This clone was seen only a few times. The chain links TRGV5 to TRGJP2. No J segment appears in TCRdb, so it was assigned here by matching the sequence to germline. This CDR3 contains 16 residues. The ends lost 0 bases at V and 7 bases at J; junction bases unmatched: 11. The V gene's germline CDR1 is VINAFY and CDR2 YDVSNSKD. CDR3 loop: CATWDRRGWDDWIKTF. The CDR3 DNA is TGTGCCACCTGGGACAGGCGGGGGTGGGATGATTGGATCAAGACGTTT.

The rearrangement links TRGV9 to TRGJ1 or TRGJ2. The CDR3 is 12 amino acids. Trimming at V came to 3 bases and at J to 15 bases, leaving 14 bases not matched to a gene. The germline CDR1 and CDR2 sequences are GITISATS and ISYDGTV (reference sequence). CDR3 amino acids: CALWEPYSYGLF. The CDR3 bases are TGTGCCTTGTGGGAGCCTTATTCGTACGGACTCTTT.

The V gene remains uncalled, whereas the J gene is TRGJ1 or TRGJ2. This CDR3 region has 12 residues. Written as DNA, the CDR3 is TGTGCCACCTGGATGGCCGGCTATAAGAAACTCTTT. It specifies CATWMAGYKKLF.

This clone was counted a single time. The chain is built from TRGV5 and TRGJ1 or TRGJ2. The J gene is not listed in TCRdb, so it was assigned here from a DNA match to germline. There are 13 residues in the CDR3. The V and J ends lost 3 bases and 3 bases, in that order; junction bases with no gene match: 5. CDR1 and CDR2 (germline): VINAFY, YDVSNSKD. The CDR3 region has the DNA TGTGCCACCTGGGACCCTACTTATTATAAGAAACTCTTT. Its translation is CATWDPTYYKKLF.

V is TRGV4 and J is TRGJ1 or TRGJ2. In the absence of a J gene in TCRdb, the DNA was matched to germline to assign it here. The CDR3 runs to 15 residues. Germline V lookup: CDR1 EGSTGY, CDR2 YDSYTSSV. V gave up 0 bases and J gave up 10 bases; unmatched junction bases: 15. The CDR3 region is CATWDGPKKAPKKLF. The CDR3 coding sequence is TGTGCCACCTGGGATGGGCCTAAGAAGGCCCCAAAGAAACTCTTT.